The 20 T cell receptor beta chains presented below share a single source sample, sequenced in a study of T cells expressing NK-cell markers. After re-calling the 5' RACE reads, TCRdb lists one entry per CDR3 protein, DNA absent. Listed are some 300,000 distinct CDR3 sequences; approximately 0.41% falls within the top ten. Sequences were obtained from blood T cells: a sorted CD56 or NKG2C T cell subset, CD4+ or CD8+ T cells, or bulk PBMC T cells (not recorded which). The receptors were sampled from a man aged 18 to 30 in good health.

The chain's CDR3 is CATSDPGLLAADTQYF. The rearrangement uses TRBV24-1 and TRBJ2-3; TCRdb outputs TRBD2, but without DNA this stays unchecked. CDR3 length: 16 residues. Looked up from germline, CDR1 is KGHDR and CDR2 is SFDVKD.

The chain is built from TRBV27 and TRBJ2-1; TCRdb proposes TRBD2, but this gene call is untestable without DNA. CDR1 and CDR2 (germline): MNHEY, SMNVEV (reference sequence). The CDR3 covers 13 residues. The chain's CDR3 is CASSSPSGRSQFF.

The rearrangement links TRBV3-1 to TRBJ1-3; the D gene TCRdb calls, TRBD1, cannot be checked with no DNA. Germline V gene sequence: CDR1 LGHDT, CDR2 YNNKEL (reference sequence). The CDR3 is made up of 14 amino acids. The CDR3 protein is CASSRTISGNTIYF.

The rearrangement links TRBV12-3 or TRBV12-4 to TRBJ1-2; TCRdb gives TRBD1 as the D gene, but with no DNA this cannot be confirmed. The CDR3 is 14 residues long. The CDR3 protein is CASSLGQGGYGYTF.

The gene calls are TRBV12-3 or TRBV12-4 and TRBJ2-7. The CDR3 consists of 14 residues. This CDR3 is CASSFQFQAYEQYF.

V gene TRBV20-1 combines with J gene TRBJ2-3. Per germline, CDR1 DFQATT and CDR2 SNEGSKA (reference sequence). The CDR3 contains 14 residues. The CDR3 protein is CSASPSYLTDTQYF.

The V and J genes are TRBV4-2 and TRBJ2-5; there is no DNA to check the TCRdb D call of TRBD1. The CDR3 consists of 16 residues. Germline V CDR1 and CDR2: LGHNA, YNFKEQ. The CDR3 is CASSQGDRGQGETQYF.

V is TRBV25-1 and J is TRBJ2-2; TCRdb's D gene call, TRBD1, goes unchecked for lack of DNA. Germline V gives CDR1 MGHDK, CDR2 SYGVNS. The CDR3 length is 15 residues. CDR3 region: CASSDLRDIAGELFF.

V and J are TRBV6-1 and TRBJ2-3; absent DNA, TCRdb's TRBD1 call cannot be checked. This CDR3 is 15 amino acids long. The germline CDR1 and CDR2 sequences are MNHNS and SASEGT. The CDR3 is CARGLSSSSADTQYF.

The chain recombines TRBV20-1 with TRBJ2-7; TCRdb lists TRBD2, though no DNA is available to test this call. The CDR3 contains 15 residues. Germline V lookup: CDR1 DFQATT, CDR2 SNEGSKA (reference sequence). This CDR3 is CSARDSLGGRREQYF.

The genes are TRBV6-4 and TRBJ2-1; TCRdb's D call, TRBD2, is unchecked because there is no DNA. The CDR3 extends over 17 amino acids. Germline CDR1 and CDR2: MRHNA and SNTAGT. The CDR3 loop reads CASSRIGLAGVEVEQFF.

The chain couples TRBV12-3 or TRBV12-4 to TRBJ1-5; TCRdb returns TRBD1, unconfirmable since there is no DNA. CDR3 size: 14 residues. The chain's CDR3 is CATMSRGNSQPQHF.

The chain combines TRBV12-3 or TRBV12-4 with TRBJ1-2. The CDR3 is 14 amino acids. The CDR3 protein is CASSLAQTNYGYTF.

The chain links TRBV11-3 to TRBJ2-5; the D call from TCRdb, TRBD2, cannot be confirmed without DNA. CDR1 is SGHNT and CDR2 is YENEEA in the germline V gene. This CDR3 has 19 amino acids. CDR3 in amino acids: CASSLLAGTSGRFGATQYF.

The rearrangement joins TRBV6-1 to TRBJ2-1. Germline values: CDR1 MNHNS, CDR2 SASEGT. The CDR3 covers 13 residues. CDR3 protein: CASSDFVRTEQFF.

The chain is built from TRBV30 and TRBJ2-1; TCRdb lists TRBD2, though no DNA is available to test this call. Looked up from germline, CDR1 is GTSNPN and CDR2 is SVGIG (reference sequence). CDR3 length: 13 amino acids. This CDR3 is CAWGRARGHEQFF.

The genes are TRBV10-3 and TRBJ1-2. CDR1 is ENHRY, CDR2 SYGVKD, per germline. The CDR3 has 14 amino acids. This CDR3 reads CAISSQSANYGYTF.

V gene TRBV20-1 combines with J gene TRBJ2-5; TCRdb indicates TRBD2, and absent DNA this call remains unverified. CDR3 size: 16 residues. Germline values: CDR1 DFQATT, CDR2 SNEGSKA (reference sequence). This CDR3 is CSARDQERDLQETQYF.

This chain uses TRBV27 with TRBJ2-4; as DNA is missing, the TRBD1 call by TCRdb cannot be tested. CDR3 length: 20 amino acids. Germline V gene lookup returns CDR1 MNHEY and CDR2 SMNVEV (reference sequence). The CDR3 spells CASSLSNRDRGPLAKNIQYF.

This sequence joins TRBV5-1 and TRBJ2-3. The germline CDR1 and CDR2 sequences are SGHRS and YFSETQ. CDR3 length: 13 amino acids. The CDR3 loop is CASSLAASDTQYF.